This is a list of T cell receptor beta chains from one sample in a study of blood T cell repertoires in COVID-19. Profiled with immunoSEQ multiplex PCR; TCRdb holds only in-frame clones, not every one. The sample has some 250,000 clones, around nine tenths seen once. Specimen: peripheral blood. The receptors were gathered from a man aged 25-45 years with active or convalescent COVID-19. The CDR3 runs from the conserved cysteine through the conserved F or W. D genes are given only for firm matches.

v_gene: TRBV5-1; d_gene: .; len: 15; j_gene: TRBJ2-1; CDR3aa: CASSFSLSSYNEQFF
v_gene: TRBV6-5; d_gene: TRBD2; len: 15; j_gene: TRBJ2-1; CDR3aa: CASRVPGLVNNEQFF
v_gene: TRBV7-8; d_gene: TRBD2; len: 15; j_gene: TRBJ2-7; CDR3aa: CASSLDTTSGYEQYF
v_gene: TRBV12-3/TRBV12-4; d_gene: .; len: 12; j_gene: TRBJ2-7; CDR3aa: CASSLDRYEQYF
v_gene: TRBV3-1/TRBV3-2; d_gene: .; len: 15; j_gene: TRBJ1-2; CDR3aa: CASSPREGQWAGYTF
v_gene: TRBV18; d_gene: TRBD2; len: 15; j_gene: TRBJ2-1; CDR3aa: CASSSSSGGVNEQFF
v_gene: TRBV7-9; d_gene: .; len: 14; j_gene: TRBJ1-1; CDR3aa: CASTRGGESTEAFF
v_gene: TRBV6-1; d_gene: .; len: 13; j_gene: TRBJ1-5; CDR3aa: CASSEELNQPQHF
v_gene: TRBV6-1; d_gene: TRBD2; len: 17; j_gene: TRBJ2-5; CDR3aa: CASSDRTSREGQETQYF
v_gene: TRBV20-1; d_gene: TRBD1; len: 15; j_gene: TRBJ2-7; CDR3aa: CSASERTGQAHEQYF
v_gene: TRBV29-1; d_gene: TRBD2; len: 14; j_gene: TRBJ2-1; CDR3aa: CSVLTGGINNEQFF
v_gene: TRBV5-1; d_gene: .; len: 14; j_gene: TRBJ1-2; CDR3aa: CASSLVYRVDGYTF
v_gene: TRBV11-3; d_gene: .; len: 15; j_gene: TRBJ2-3; CDR3aa: CASKEGGLDTDTQYF
v_gene: TRBV29-1; d_gene: .; len: 13; j_gene: TRBJ2-2; CDR3aa: CSVNARATGELFF
v_gene: TRBV11-2; d_gene: .; len: 15; j_gene: TRBJ2-5; CDR3aa: CASSLVGGDGETQYF
v_gene: TRBV7-9; d_gene: TRBD1; len: 13; j_gene: TRBJ2-5; CDR3aa: CASSGGQGQTQYF
v_gene: TRBV4-3; d_gene: TRBD1; len: 14; j_gene: TRBJ1-6; CDR3aa: CASSQDRGNSPLHF
v_gene: TRBV9; d_gene: TRBD1; len: 14; j_gene: TRBJ1-2; CDR3aa: CASSASGTAYGYTF
v_gene: TRBV5-1; d_gene: TRBD2; len: 15; j_gene: TRBJ2-2; CDR3aa: CASSPTSGGAGELFF
v_gene: TRBV3-1/TRBV3-2; d_gene: TRBD2; len: 18; j_gene: TRBJ2-1; CDR3aa: CASSQEIPLAGDYNEQFF
v_gene: TRBV4-3; d_gene: .; len: 15; j_gene: TRBJ1-2; CDR3aa: CASSQEMTRNYGYTF
v_gene: TRBV7-8; d_gene: .; len: 12; j_gene: TRBJ2-2; CDR3aa: CASGQPTGELFF
v_gene: TRBV7-2; d_gene: .; len: 14; j_gene: TRBJ1-1; CDR3aa: CASSSTTGNTEAFF
v_gene: TRBV30; d_gene: .; len: 12; j_gene: TRBJ1-2; CDR3aa: CAWSPQDYGYTF
v_gene: TRBV6-5; d_gene: .; len: 14; j_gene: TRBJ2-2; CDR3aa: CASSRDFNTGELFF
v_gene: TRBV4-1; d_gene: TRBD1; len: 16; j_gene: TRBJ1-2; CDR3aa: CASSQATGQPVDGYTF
v_gene: TRBV19; d_gene: .; len: 13; j_gene: TRBJ2-5; CDR3aa: CASSNIPGETQYF
v_gene: TRBV19; d_gene: .; len: 15; j_gene: TRBJ2-1; CDR3aa: CASSAGDSYYNEQFF
v_gene: TRBV27; d_gene: .; len: 14; j_gene: TRBJ1-5; CDR3aa: CASSMTDSNQPQHF
v_gene: TRBV7-9; d_gene: .; len: 15; j_gene: TRBJ1-2; CDR3aa: CASSLTDRSGGGYTF